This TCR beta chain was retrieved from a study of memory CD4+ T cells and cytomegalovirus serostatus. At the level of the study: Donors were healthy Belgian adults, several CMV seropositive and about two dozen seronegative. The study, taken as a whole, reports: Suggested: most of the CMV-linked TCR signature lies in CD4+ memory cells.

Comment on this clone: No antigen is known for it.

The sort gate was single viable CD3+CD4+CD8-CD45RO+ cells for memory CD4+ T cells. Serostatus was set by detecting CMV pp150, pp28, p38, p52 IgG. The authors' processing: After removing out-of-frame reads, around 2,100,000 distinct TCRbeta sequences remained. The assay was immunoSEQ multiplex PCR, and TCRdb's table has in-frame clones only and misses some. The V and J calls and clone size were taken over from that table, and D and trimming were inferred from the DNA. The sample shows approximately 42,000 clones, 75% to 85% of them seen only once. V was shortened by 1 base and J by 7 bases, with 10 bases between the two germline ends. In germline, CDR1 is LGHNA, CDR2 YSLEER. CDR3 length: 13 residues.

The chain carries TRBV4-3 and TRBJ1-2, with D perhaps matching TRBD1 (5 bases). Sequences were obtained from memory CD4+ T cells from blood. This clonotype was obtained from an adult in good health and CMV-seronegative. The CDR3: CASSQGVQGGYTF. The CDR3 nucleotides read TGCGCCAGCAGCCAAGGAGTCCAGGGTGGCTACACCTTC.